A single sample gave rise to the 25 T cell receptor beta chains below, sequenced in a study of spatial heterogeneity in lung cancer. Regarding the study as a whole: Tumoral mutation counts were tracked by counts of expanded intratumoral alpha and beta TCRs.

For these receptors, no antigen is known. TCRdb re-called the 5' RACE reads with MiXCR, one entry per CDR3 protein. The sample yields approximately 94,000 distinct CDR3 sequences, about 4.6% seen once. The time point: sample taken at primary tumor resection. The material sequenced was lung tumor tissue, taken at surgery. All receptors derive from a male donor with early-stage non-small cell lung cancer.

This clonotype was counted at least ten times. V usage is TRBV2 and J usage is TRBJ2-3; 11 bases map to TRBD2. This CDR3 is 15 amino acids long. V was pared by 8 bases and J by 2 bases, with 6 bases of the junction left unmatched. Germline loops: CDR1 SNHLY, CDR2 FYNNEI. CDR3 DNA sequence: TGTGCCAGCGGGGGACTAGCGGATTTCACAGATACGCAGTATTTT. It encodes CASGGLADFTDTQYF.

This clonotype was found many times. The CDR3 region has the DNA TGTGCCAGCAGTCAACACAAGACCCAAGAGACCCAGTACTTC. Protein: CASSQHKTQETQYF. V usage is TRBV28 and J usage is TRBJ2-5; no definite D call. The germline V gene has CDR1 MDHEN and CDR2 SYDVKM. V was trimmed by 5 bases and J by 1 base, leaving 11 bases between them. The CDR3 covers 14 residues.

This clonotype was counted ten times or more. The chain employs TRBV7-9 and TRBJ2-3, with D tentatively TRBD1 or TRBD2 (5 bases each). V gave up 5 bases and J gave up 6 bases, with 21 bases separating them. The V gene's germline CDR1 is SEHNR and CDR2 FQNEAQ (reference sequence). The CDR3 extends over 16 amino acids. CDR3 sequence (DNA): TGTGCCAGCAGCAGGACCGGGACCAAGCGAAAGGATACGCAGTATTTT. Protein: CASSRTGTKRKDTQYF.

This clonotype was seen at least ten times. The J gene is TRBJ2-7, the V gene TRBV2; tentative D call: TRBD1 (5 bases). Germline CDR1 SNHLY, CDR2 FYNNEI. This CDR3 is built from 15 residues. Trimming removed 2 bases from V and 3 bases from J, with 14 bases in between. The CDR3 region is CASSEYAGLDYEQYF. The DNA of the CDR3 is TGTGCCAGCAGTGAATACGCAGGGTTAGACTACGAGCAGTACTTC.

This clonotype was observed at least ten times. The chain employs TRBV20-1 and TRBJ2-1, with 8 bases lining up with TRBD2. J lost 4 bases, V lost 8 bases, and 4 bases had no gene match. There are 12 residues in the CDR3. The germline V gene has CDR1 DFQATT and CDR2 SNEGSKA (reference sequence). The CDR3 DNA sequence: TGCAGTCTTCGGGGGGGTTACAATGAGCAGTTCTTC. Protein: CSLRGGYNEQFF.

This clonotype was picked up a small number of times. The chain carries TRBV5-6 and TRBJ1-6; tentatively, D is TRBD1 (6 bases). Per germline, CDR1 SGHDT and CDR2 YYEEEE. The CDR3 extends over 15 amino acids. V lost 3 bases and J lost 6, with 13 bases in between. The CDR3 DNA follows: TGTGCCAGCAGCTGGGGGCCAGATGGTAATTCACCCCTCCACTTT. It is translated as CASSWGPDGNSPLHF.

This clonotype has at least ten counts. The chain employs TRBV2 and TRBJ2-6, with D uncertain. The CDR3 spans 15 residues. The V end lost 9 bases, the J end lost 0 bases, and 12 bases lay between the germline ends. Germline-derived CDR1 and CDR2 are SNHLY and FYNNEI. This chain's CDR3 is CASSIFHSGANVLTF. DNA for the CDR3: TGTGCCAGTTCGATTTTCCACTCTGGGGCCAACGTCCTGACTTTC.

V gene TRBV5-5 combines with J gene TRBJ1-1; tentative D call: TRBD1 (6 bases). V was trimmed by 2 bases and J by 10 bases, leaving 18 bases between them. CDR3 length equals 14 residues. Germline lookup yields CDR1 SGHKS and CDR2 YYEKEE (reference sequence). The CDR3 sequence: CASSFGTTSGTAFF. CDR3 in DNA: TGTGCCAGCAGCTTTGGGACAACTTCGGGCACAGCTTTCTTT.

This clonotype ranks as medium-sized (0.01 to 0.1%). The chain joins TRBV10-3 to TRBJ2-7; D unclear. Trimming stripped 3 bases from V and 7 bases from J, with 13 bases between. This CDR3 spans 13 amino acids. Germline V gene lookup returns CDR1 ENHRY and CDR2 SYGVKD. In nucleotides, the CDR3 is TGTGCCATCAGTGATCCGCCTAACCAAGAGCAGTACTTC. Residues: CAISDPPNQEQYF.

In this sample, this clonotype turned up many times. The rearrangement links TRBV7-2 to TRBJ2-1; TRBD2 aligns across 7 bases. Per germline, CDR1 SGHTA and CDR2 FQGNSA. CDR3 length: 13 residues. The V gene end was trimmed by 8 bases and the J gene end by 7 bases; junction bases not matched to a gene: 8. Here the CDR3 reads CASSGGRANEQFF. The CDR3 DNA is TGTGCCAGCTCAGGCGGGAGAGCTAATGAGCAGTTCTTC.

This clonotype was detected only a few times. The CDR3 protein is CASSEQTGYTF. The CDR3 DNA is TGTGCCAGCAGTGAACAAACCGGCTACACCTTC. The chain employs TRBV6-1 and TRBJ1-2; no reliable D call. V lost 2 bases and J lost 8, with 6 bases in between. CDR3 length equals 11 residues. The germline CDR1 and CDR2 sequences are MNHNS and SASEGT.

This clonotype was found many times. The chain has TRBV10-3 and TRBJ2-7, with D hard to call. The germline CDR1 and CDR2 sequences are ENHRY and SYGVKD. The CDR3 runs 14 residues. V was clipped by 6 bases and J by 0 bases, with 12 bases between them. The CDR3, as DNA: TGTGCCATCAGGCGGCAGCCAAGCTCCTACGAGCAGTACTTC. It yields the protein CAIRRQPSSYEQYF.

This chain links TRBV3-1 with TRBJ2-5; perhaps TRBD1 as D (5 bases). CDR1 is LGHDT and CDR2 is YNNKEL in the germline V gene (reference sequence). Trimming stripped 1 base from V and 4 bases from J, with 13 bases between. This CDR3 has 15 residues. The CDR3 loop is CASSQARVVRETQYF. The CDR3 nucleotides read TGTGCCAGCAGCCAAGCCAGGGTTGTGAGAGAGACCCAGTACTTC.

This clonotype was counted a few times. The genes are TRBV7-8 and TRBJ2-1; 8 positions match TRBD2. CDR3 length: 13 residues. The germline gives CDR1 SGHVS, CDR2 FQNEAQ. The J segment lost 8 bases and the V segment lost 5 bases, leaving 5 bases of the junction unmatched. The CDR3 region is CASSRPSGYEQFF. CDR3 DNA: TGTGCCAGCAGCCGGCCTAGCGGGTATGAGCAGTTCTTC.

This clonotype was detected many times. CDR3 in DNA: TGCAGTGCTAGACAAAAAGCGGATCCCTTCGAGCAGTACTTC. Its protein product is CSARQKADPFEQYF. The chain uses TRBV20-1 and TRBJ2-7, with a tentative D call TRBD2 (5 bases). V lost 2 bases and J 6 bases, leaving 17 bases between the germline ends. The CDR3 is made up of 14 amino acids. Per germline, CDR1 DFQATT and CDR2 SNEGSKA (reference sequence).

This clonotype was observed many times. The V call is TRBV9, the J call TRBJ2-5, with 8 bases fitting TRBD2. Germline CDR1 SGDLS, CDR2 YYNGEE. This CDR3 region has 16 residues. V was pared by 5 bases and J by 5 bases, with 14 bases of the junction left unmatched. CDR3 amino acids: CASSPPGIAGSETQYF. Here the CDR3 DNA reads TGTGCCAGCAGTCCTCCGGGGATAGCGGGATCTGAGACCCAGTACTTC.

A few counts support this clonotype. The chain joins TRBV7-9 to TRBJ2-1, with D uncertain. CDR1 is SEHNR and CDR2 is FQNEAQ in the germline V gene (reference sequence). There are 15 residues in the CDR3. Trimming removed 2 bases at V and 6 bases at J, with 14 bases between. The DNA for the CDR3 is TGTGCCAGCAGCTTATGGTCTCCTACCGTCAATGAGCAGTTCTTC. This sequence encodes CASSLWSPTVNEQFF. Full variable domain (outside the CDR3, taken from reference TRBV7-9 and TRBJ2-1): DTGVSQNPRHKITKRGQNVTFRCDPISEHNRLYWYRQTLGQGPEFLTYFQNEAQLEKSRLLSDRFSAERPKGSFSTLEIQRTEQGDSAMYLCASSLWSPTVNEQFFGPGTRLTVL.

This clonotype was observed many times. The V and J genes are TRBV7-9 and TRBJ2-4; TRBD2 matches at 11 bases. CDR3 length equals 16 residues. V dropped 3 bases and J dropped 4; count of bases not matched to a gene: 5. In germline, CDR1 is SEHNR, CDR2 FQNEAQ (reference sequence). The CDR3 is CASSFSGREEKNIQYF. The CDR3 DNA follows: TGTGCCAGCAGCTTTAGCGGGAGGGAGGAAAAAAACATTCAGTACTTC. Supplemented by reference TRBV7-9 and TRBJ2-4, the full variable domain reads DTGVSQNPRHKITKRGQNVTFRCDPISEHNRLYWYRQTLGQGPEFLTYFQNEAQLEKSRLLSDRFSAERPKGSFSTLEIQRTEQGDSAMYLCASSFSGREEKNIQYFGAGTRLSVL.

This clonotype has at least ten counts. The chain employs TRBV12-3 or TRBV12-4 and TRBJ1-1, with D uncertain. V dropped 2 bases and J dropped 0 bases, with 7 bases sitting between them. The CDR3 spans 14 residues. The CDR3 sequence is CASSLHGLNTEAFF. The CDR3 coding sequence is TGTGCCAGCAGTTTACACGGTTTGAACACTGAAGCTTTCTTT.

This clonotype was seen repeatedly, ten times or more. This chain connects TRBV6-5 to TRBJ2-3; 12 bases line up with TRBD2. The CDR3 length is 16 residues. Trimming removed 2 bases from V and 3 bases from J; junction bases left unmatched: 3. Germline V gives CDR1 MNHEY, CDR2 SVGAGI. The CDR3 DNA sequence: TGTGCCAGCAGTTACCCTCTAGCGGGAGGGACAGATACGCAGTATTTT. Its protein is CASSYPLAGGTDTQYF.

On this clonotype itself: A read error is possible here, since a much larger clone lies one base away. This sequence joins TRBV6-5 and TRBJ1-4, with a possible D match to TRBD1 (6 bases). The CDR3 contains 16 residues. Looked up from germline, CDR1 is MNHEY and CDR2 is SVGAGI. CDR3: CASRPAGAATNEKPFF. The CDR3 coding sequence is TGTGCCAGCAGACCCGCGGGGGCCGCAACTAATGAAAAACCGTTTTTT.

There are many counts of this clonotype. The gene calls are TRBV27 and TRBJ1-3, with a possible D match to TRBD1 (5 bases). Trimming left V 8 bases short and J 3 bases short, with 8 bases between. CDR3 length equals 12 residues. CDR1 is MNHEY and CDR2 is SMNVEV in the germline V gene (reference sequence). The CDR3 loop is CASGTVGNTIYF. The DNA for the CDR3 is TGTGCCAGCGGGACTGTTGGAAACACCATATATTTT.

This clonotype was detected ten times or more. The J gene is TRBJ2-7, the V gene TRBV4-2; weak D call: TRBD1 (7 bases). Germline lookup yields CDR1 LGHNA and CDR2 YNFKEQ. V lost 2 bases and J 1 base, leaving 12 bases between the germline ends. The CDR3 is made up of 15 amino acids. The CDR3 nucleotides read TGTGCCAGCAGCCAACTGGCGGGACAGTCCTACGAGCAGTACTTC. Encoded protein: CASSQLAGQSYEQYF.

This clonotype was recorded many times. V usage is TRBV20-1 and J usage is TRBJ1-4; 9 bases line up with TRBD1. The CDR3 is made up of 12 amino acids. Per the germline V gene, CDR1 is DFQATT and CDR2 is SNEGSKA (reference sequence). V lost 6 bases and J lost 8; bases outside the gene matches: 4. CDR3 sequence reads: CSARGTGEKLFF. Here the CDR3 DNA reads TGCAGTGCCCGAGGGACAGGGGAAAAACTGTTTTTT.

This clonotype showed up many times. The genes are TRBV4-1 and TRBJ2-1; D not certain. The CDR3 length is 15 residues. V was trimmed by 0 bases and J by 0 bases, leaving 6 bases between them. Germline values: CDR1 MGHRA, CDR2 YSYEKL. CDR3 residues: CASSQDLSSYNEQFF. The CDR3 region has the DNA TGCGCCAGCAGCCAAGATTTGAGCTCCTACAATGAGCAGTTCTTC.